The 13 T cell receptor beta chains in this list originate from one sample, sequenced in a study of T cell changes during pregnancy in multiple sclerosis. Method: immunoSEQ multiplex PCR; TCRdb's copy keeps in-frame clones and lacks some. This table has 70,000 to 80,000 clones, 90% to 95% appearing once. The sequences come from peripheral blood, collected in the first trimester of pregnancy. The receptors stem from a female donor with multiple sclerosis, enrolled in a pregnancy study.

The chain is built from TRBV6-5 and TRBJ2-7, with 9 bases fitting TRBD1. Germline trimming cut 6 bases from V and 2 bases from J; bases unmatched to any gene: 8. There are 15 residues in the CDR3. Germline V lookup: CDR1 MNHEY, CDR2 SVGAGI. In DNA, the CDR3 is TGTGCCAGCAGCCTCTGGACAGGGGCCCCCTACGAGCAGTACTTC. As protein: CASSLWTGAPYEQYF.

The CDR3: CASSELGQGFGKTQYF. CDR3 DNA sequence: TGCGCCAGCAGTGAGTTGGGACAGGGGTTTGGAAAGACCCAGTACTTC. V usage is TRBV10-1 and J usage is TRBJ2-5, with 10 bases aligning to TRBD1. V gave up 1 base and J gave up 6 bases; unmatched junction bases: 8. The V gene's germline CDR1 is WNHNN and CDR2 SYGVQD (reference sequence). The CDR3 consists of 16 residues.

In DNA form, the CDR3 reads TGTGCCAGCAGCCAGAACAGGCAGATGAACACTGAAGCTTTCTTT. Amino acids: CASSQNRQMNTEAFF. V gene TRBV4-2 combines with J gene TRBJ1-1; possibly TRBD1 for D (5 bases). CDR1 and CDR2 from the germline V gene are LGHNA and YNFKEQ. The CDR3 covers 15 residues. V was pared by 3 bases and J by 0 bases, with 11 bases between.

The genes are TRBV4-3 and TRBJ2-1; D call uncertain. CDR3 length: 12 residues. The ends were cut back, 5 bases at V and 4 bases at J, with 6 bases in the middle. Germline V lookup: CDR1 LGHNA, CDR2 YSLEER. As DNA, the CDR3 is TGCGCCAGCAGCTTTAGTTACAATGAGCAGTTCTTC. Amino acid sequence: CASSFSYNEQFF.

The sample holds a few counts of this clone. The chain uses TRBV19 and TRBJ1-6, with D tentatively TRBD1 (6 bases). The CDR3 sequence is 13 residues long. Germline V gives CDR1 LNHDA, CDR2 SQIVND (reference sequence). With 6 bases removed from V and 7 bases from J, the gap between germline ends came to 10 bases. The DNA of the CDR3 is TGTGCCAGTAGGACAGGCTTGAATTCACCCCTCCACTTT. The encoded protein is CASRTGLNSPLHF.

V is TRBV2 and J is TRBJ2-1, with D perhaps matching TRBD2 (5 bases). The germline V and J ends were trimmed by 6 bases and 0 bases, with 15 bases remaining between them. The CDR3 covers 16 residues. Per the germline V gene, CDR1 is SNHLY and CDR2 is FYNNEI. CDR3 loop: CASRARASGSYNEQFF. The DNA of the CDR3 is TGTGCCAGCAGGGCGAGGGCCTCGGGCTCCTACAATGAGCAGTTCTTC. Looking up the rest from reference TRBV2 and TRBJ2-1 gives the full variable domain: EPEVTQTPSHQVTQMGQEVILRCVPISNHLYFYWYRQILGQKVEFLVSFYNNEISEKSEIFDDQFSVERPDGSNFTLKIRSTKLEDSAMYFCASRARASGSYNEQFFGPGTRLTVL.

This chain links TRBV6-5 with TRBJ2-2; no reliable D call. The germline V gene has CDR1 MNHEY and CDR2 SVGAGI. The CDR3 is 12 residues long. The V end was cut by 1 base, the J end by 6 bases, with 3 bases between. CDR3 protein: CASSYFAGELFF. CDR3 DNA sequence: TGTGCCAGCAGTTACTTCGCCGGGGAGCTGTTTTTT.

Only one count was recorded for this clone. The CDR3 protein is CASRTRTSSYEQYF. The CDR3 DNA reads TGTGCCAGCCGTACCCGGACTAGCTCCTACGAGCAGTACTTC. The V gene is TRBV28, the J gene TRBJ2-7; 7 positions agree with TRBD2. The CDR3 is 14 amino acids. Trimming cost V 8 bases and J 0 bases; bases outside gene matches: 7. Germline-derived CDR1 and CDR2 are MDHEN and SYDVKM.

This clone showed up just once. The genes are TRBV11-2 and TRBJ1-4; no clear D gene. The CDR3 runs to 15 residues. Trimming removed 1 base at V and 8 bases at J, with 14 bases between. Germline loops: CDR1 SGHAT, CDR2 FQNNGV. The CDR3 DNA sequence: TGTGCCAGCAGCTTAGCTGCGGGGATCGGAGAAAAACTGTTTTTT. Translation gives CASSLAAGIGEKLFF.

This clone was counted a single time. The chain couples TRBV6-6 to TRBJ1-5; no reliable D call. The germline V gene has CDR1 MNHNY and CDR2 SVGAGI (reference sequence). The V and J ends lost 4 bases and 4 bases respectively, with 8 bases between them. The CDR3 sequence is 13 residues long. This CDR3 is CASSFDLNQPQHF. CDR3 sequence (DNA): TGTGCCAGCAGTTTTGACTTAAATCAGCCCCAGCATTTT.

This clone was recorded many times. The rearrangement joins TRBV7-9 to TRBJ2-1, with D possibly TRBD2 on 6 matching bases. V lost 5 bases and J lost 8, with 19 bases in between. The CDR3 spans 15 residues. The germline gives CDR1 SEHNR, CDR2 FQNEAQ (reference sequence). The CDR3 sequence: CASSLTRYPTDEQFF. CDR3 in DNA: TGTGCCAGCAGCCTGACTAGATACCCTACCGATGAGCAGTTCTTC.

The rearrangement uses TRBV28 and TRBJ1-1; D gene unclear. The CDR3 spans 14 residues. Germline CDR1 is MDHEN and CDR2 is SYDVKM. Trimming removed 6 bases at V and 0 bases at J, with 11 bases between. The CDR3 region has the DNA TGTGCCAGCAGCCCCGGGGTGGTGAACACTGAAGCTTTCTTT. Its protein is CASSPGVVNTEAFF.

This clone was seen once. The rearrangement joins TRBV5-1 to TRBJ2-4; perhaps TRBD2 as D (5 bases). Germline CDR1 and CDR2: SGHRS and YFSETQ. This CDR3 comprises 13 residues. V was cut by 4 bases and J by 4 bases, with 9 bases left in between. CDR3 amino acids: CASSIGEKNIQYF. The CDR3 nucleotides read TGCGCCAGCAGCATCGGGGAGAAAAACATTCAGTACTTC.